This entry concerns a single TCR beta chain. This clone has only one observation. No cognate antigen has been identified for it. The input lacks base qualities; no much larger clone sits a single base away. In the germline V gene (reference sequence), CDR1 corresponds to GTSNPN and CDR2 to SVGIG. The germline V end is reduced by 5 bases and the J end by 7 bases; junction bases left unmatched: 8. The CDR3 runs 14 amino acids, cysteine and phenylalanine included. The CDR3 DNA has 42 bases and is translated from base 1. This entry is derived from a study of shared clonotypes between healthy human individuals (dated by TCRdb to between 2020 and 2021). With regard to the full study: A few men and a couple of women, aged 18 to 49 years, made up the cohort. For each donor, CD4 naive and CD4 memory were each given three plates, CD8 naive was given two plates, and CD8 memory was given one plate. To estimate repertoire size and how much clonotypes are shared between individuals, the study performed deep sequencing of blood TCR repertoires from 4 to 6 healthy adults. Libraries were prepared and TCR repertoires were sequenced by different laboratories using diverse techniques, in order to increase sequencing depth and limit assay-specific biases. Per donor, leukapheresis produced somewhere between about 0.8 and 9 billion PBMCs. General conclusions and limits of the study: Because the study included only a small number of donors, the genetic and exposure-history diversity represented was limited. Sharing across several donors was observed for approximately 5% of naive CD4, 3% to 3.5% of naive CD8, 2% to 2.5% of memory CD4, and less than 0.45% of memory CD8 clonotypes. Only blood was sampled, and tissue TCR repertoires likely differ from those in blood. Pairwise subsampling indicated that sequencing depth was expected to affect the degree of clonotype sharing among donors. Larger estimated clonotype richness was generally found for naive subsets than for memory subsets. Higher generation probabilities were observed for clonotypes shared by all four sorted-subset donors than for non-shared clonotypes. Even with the large sequencing depth, rarefaction of the sorted-subset datasets indicated that sequencing was incomplete.

Using the deep immunoSEQ assay, multiplex PCR amplified TCR CDR3 regions from genomic DNA. Extracted genomic DNA from each cell subset was spread evenly across all wells of several immunoSEQ 96-well plates, with each plate serving as a replicate. Each replicate PCR for sorted subsets received roughly 0.2 ug genomic DNA, equal to roughly 30,000 T cell genomes. Purified libraries were measured with a Qubit 3.0 fluorometer, size-checked on a Bioanalyzer 2100, and measured again with the KAPA Library Quantification kit. Every immunoSEQ 96-well plate was sequenced on a dedicated single-read 150-cycle Illumina NextSeq 550 flow cell. Regarding the original processing steps: Because the immunoSEQ output held only junctional sequences and lacked quality scores, the filtering could not match the filtering applied to full-length reads. To assign V/J genes and CDR3, sequences were annotated against IMGT germline references using PyIR, a Python wrapper for IgBLAST v1.9. Reads were filtered out if the reads had weak V/J assignments (E-value above 1e-6), no CDR3, stop codons, out-of-frame junctions, or ambiguous translated residues. V3J clonotypes were defined as sequences sharing the same inferred V gene, J gene, and CDR3 amino acid sequence. Percentage overlap between repertoires was calculated by dividing the number of shared unique clonotypes by the size of the smaller repertoire. Three approaches were used to assess repertoire richness: RTK rarefaction, the Chao1 estimator, and Recon v2.1 estimates of unobserved clonotypes. For all TCRbeta clonotypes obtained by the gDNA method from a handful of donors, generation probabilities were computed with OLGA. In its TCRdb copy, this immuneACCESS table keeps in-frame sequences only and misses some clones. Where compared with another copy, unresolved V genes explain less than half of these, and the others have no known cause. V and J calls and clone size are given by that table; D and trimming were obtained from the DNA. Here the sample has a few million clones; more than 80% occur a single time. Together, the top ten hold 0.39% of the sample.

Healthy HIV-negative adults with no recently reported acute infections or vaccinations were included as donors. Every donor was a Caucasian adult living in Nashville, Tennessee, USA. Magnetic negative selection was used to enrich CD4+ T cells, after which naive cells were positively selected on CD45RA and the negative fraction became the memory subset. Blood was collected by leukapheresis, and PBMCs were isolated by Ficoll-Histopaque density gradient centrifugation and then cryopreserved in liquid nitrogen vapor phase. Purity and quantity of every magnetically sorted T cell population were checked by analytical flow cytometry. From each sorted fraction, genomic DNA was isolated and quantified by UV absorbance on a Nanodrop 2000c.

Specimen: naive CD4+ T cells from PBMCs. The cell subset or site label, as the study defines it: CD45RA+ positively selected. The TCR was taken from a man aged 18 to 29 in good health. Some clones in this sample may be carry-over from other donors' samples. The chain is encoded by TRBV30 joined to TRBJ2-1, with 10 middle bases fitting TRBD2. The CDR3 reads CAWDSSGRANEQFF. At the DNA level, the sequence is TGTGCCTGGGACTCTAGCGGGAGAGCGAATGAGCAGTTCTTC.